The rows below give T cell receptor beta chains drawn from one sample of a study of long-term antiretroviral therapy in people with HIV. Assay: immunoSEQ multiplex PCR; the TCRdb copy retains only in-frame clones and omits some. In the table there are approximately 17,000 clones, about 84% of which are singletons. Here the sequenced sample was unsorted PBMCs, taken 0.1 years before starting antiretroviral therapy. Receptors originate from a man aged 18 to 29 with HIV. The CDR3 runs from the conserved cysteine through the conserved F or W. The D gene is left open where the match is weak. Where a row states a size, it is once, few, many or the class of an expanded clone; other rows omit it.

j_gene: TRBJ2-2; abundance: .; v_gene: TRBV7-6; d_gene: .; CDR3nt: TGTGCCAGCAGCTTAGTATGGGGAGACACCGGGGAGCTGTTTTTT; CDR3aa: CASSLVWGDTGELFF
j_gene: TRBJ1-5; abundance: .; v_gene: TRBV7-5; d_gene: .; CDR3nt: TGTGTCAGAAGCTTAGAGCAGTTTAGCAATCAGCCCCAGCATTTT; CDR3aa: CVRSLEQFSNQPQHF
j_gene: TRBJ2-1; abundance: .; v_gene: TRBV27; d_gene: TRBD1; CDR3nt: TGTGCCAGCAGTCTCGCCCCGGGACAGGGAACGGATGAGCAGTTCTTC; CDR3aa: CASSLAPGQGTDEQFF
j_gene: TRBJ1-2; abundance: .; v_gene: TRBV7-8; d_gene: .; CDR3nt: TGTGCCAGCAGCGCCGGGTCTAATGGCTACACCTTC; CDR3aa: CASSAGSNGYTF
j_gene: TRBJ1-4; abundance: .; v_gene: TRBV4-1; d_gene: TRBD1; CDR3nt: TGCGCCAGCAGCCTTAGGACAGGGGGCGGTAGAAATGAAAAACTGTTTTTT; CDR3aa: CASSLRTGGGRNEKLFF
j_gene: TRBJ2-5; abundance: .; v_gene: TRBV4-3; d_gene: TRBD1; CDR3nt: TGCGCCAGCAGCCAAGAGGACAGGGGGTGGGAGACCCAGTACTTC; CDR3aa: CASSQEDRGWETQYF
j_gene: TRBJ2-1; abundance: .; v_gene: TRBV7-2; d_gene: .; CDR3nt: TGTGCCAGCAGCTTATCGCAACCCTACAATGAGCAGTTCTTC; CDR3aa: CASSLSQPYNEQFF
j_gene: TRBJ2-2; abundance: .; v_gene: TRBV7-2; d_gene: .; CDR3nt: TGTGCCAGCAGCTTAGTGGTTCGGGGAACCGGGGAGCTGTTTTTT; CDR3aa: CASSLVVRGTGELFF
j_gene: TRBJ2-2; abundance: once; v_gene: TRBV5-1; d_gene: .; CDR3nt: TGCGCCAGCAGCTTGGAGGACGGGAAGGGGGCCGGGGAGCTGTTTTTT; CDR3aa: CASSLEDGKGAGELFF
j_gene: TRBJ2-1; abundance: few; v_gene: TRBV6-4; d_gene: .; CDR3nt: TGTGCCAGCAGTGAACTAGCCCGAGGGAGTGAGCAGTTCTTC; CDR3aa: CASSELARGSEQFF
j_gene: TRBJ1-2; abundance: .; v_gene: TRBV5-6; d_gene: TRBD1; CDR3nt: TGTGCCAGCAGCCTTTACAGGGGTGGCTACACCTTC; CDR3aa: CASSLYRGGYTF
j_gene: TRBJ1-1; abundance: .; v_gene: TRBV6-5; d_gene: TRBD1; CDR3nt: TGTGCCAGCAGTTACTCGAGTAAGGGGGCCCTCACTGAAGCTTTCTTT; CDR3aa: CASSYSSKGALTEAFF
j_gene: TRBJ2-2; abundance: .; v_gene: TRBV6-6; d_gene: .; CDR3nt: TGTGCCAGCAGTTACCCGGCACACACGACCGGGGAGCTGTTTTTT; CDR3aa: CASSYPAHTTGELFF
j_gene: TRBJ2-1; abundance: .; v_gene: TRBV28; d_gene: .; CDR3nt: TGTGCCAGCAGTTTCACGGGTGGTTACAATGAGCAGTTCTTC; CDR3aa: CASSFTGGYNEQFF
j_gene: TRBJ2-1; abundance: .; v_gene: TRBV4-3; d_gene: .; CDR3nt: TGCGCCAGCAGTGTACTTGGAAGCTCCTACAATGAGCAGTTCTTC; CDR3aa: CASSVLGSSYNEQFF
j_gene: TRBJ2-7; abundance: few; v_gene: TRBV4-1; d_gene: TRBD1; CDR3nt: TGCGCCAGCAGCCCGGGGACAGACACTTCCTACGAGCAGTACTTC; CDR3aa: CASSPGTDTSYEQYF
j_gene: TRBJ2-3; abundance: .; v_gene: TRBV5-1; d_gene: TRBD2; CDR3nt: TGCGCCAGCAGCTTCTCAATAGCGGGGGGGGGAGATACGCAGTATTTT; CDR3aa: CASSFSIAGGGDTQYF
j_gene: TRBJ2-7; abundance: .; v_gene: TRBV7-9; d_gene: TRBD2; CDR3nt: TGTGCCAGCAGCGTAGTGGGACTAGCGATGTACGAGCAGTACTTC; CDR3aa: CASSVVGLAMYEQYF